This entry lists 2 T cell receptor beta chains sequenced from one sample in a study of T cells in Graves' hyperthyroidism and ophthalmopathy. What was amplified from RNA transcripts were TCR beta CDR3 regions. Primed by the HTBI set, a first-round RT-PCR was run on the TCR CDR3. A single record per CDR3 protein comes from TCRdb applying MiXCR to the multiplex PCR reads. The sample shows almost 500,000 distinct CDR3 sequences, around a fifth of them seen only once. Source material: blood. These receptors all come from a woman aged 70-85 years with Graves' ophthalmopathy.

There are a few counts of this clonotype. The chain carries TRBV3-1 and TRBJ2-3; D is undetermined. The CDR3 extends over 13 amino acids. The V gene's germline CDR1 is LGHDT and CDR2 YNNKEL (reference sequence). Trimming removed 5 bases at V and 5 bases at J, with 11 bases between. The CDR3 DNA follows: TGTGCCAGCAGCGTGCAGGTCGGAGATACGCAGTATTTT. It yields the protein CASSVQVGDTQYF.

The V and J genes are TRBV6-1 and TRBJ1-2; TRBD1 might be the D (5 bases). The CDR3 contains 15 residues. Trimming shortened V by 2 bases and J by 3 bases, and 13 bases separated the two germline ends. The germline gives CDR1 MNHNS, CDR2 SASEGT. CDR3 sequence: CASSEFSGSYYGYTF. In DNA, the CDR3 is TGTGCCAGCAGTGAATTTTCAGGGAGTTACTATGGCTACACCTTC.